This T cell receptor (beta chain) was identified in a study of blood T cell repertoires in COVID-19. Cohorts were assigned according to the clinical history that participants reported. Symptom resolution, clearance, or two negative PCRs marked donors in Cohort 3 as recovered. Profiled with immunoSEQ multiplex PCR; TCRdb holds only in-frame clones, not every one. Of around 500,000 clones detected, over 75% appear once; the ten largest clones hold 1.8%. Germline CDR1 reads ENHRY; CDR2 reads SYGVKD. The CDR3 is made up of 16 amino acids. V shed 3 bases and J 2 bases; nucleotides not matched to a gene: 10.

The material sequenced was PBMCs or T cells enriched from blood (not recorded which). The rearrangement links TRBV10-3 to TRBJ2-7; the match to TRBD1 covers 7 bases. This receptor was obtained from a woman in her thirties or forties who had recovered from COVID-19. In DNA form, the CDR3 reads TGTGCCATCAGTGACCCCAACGGACAGGTTCCCTACGAGCAGTACTTC. It encodes CAISDPNGQVPYEQYF.